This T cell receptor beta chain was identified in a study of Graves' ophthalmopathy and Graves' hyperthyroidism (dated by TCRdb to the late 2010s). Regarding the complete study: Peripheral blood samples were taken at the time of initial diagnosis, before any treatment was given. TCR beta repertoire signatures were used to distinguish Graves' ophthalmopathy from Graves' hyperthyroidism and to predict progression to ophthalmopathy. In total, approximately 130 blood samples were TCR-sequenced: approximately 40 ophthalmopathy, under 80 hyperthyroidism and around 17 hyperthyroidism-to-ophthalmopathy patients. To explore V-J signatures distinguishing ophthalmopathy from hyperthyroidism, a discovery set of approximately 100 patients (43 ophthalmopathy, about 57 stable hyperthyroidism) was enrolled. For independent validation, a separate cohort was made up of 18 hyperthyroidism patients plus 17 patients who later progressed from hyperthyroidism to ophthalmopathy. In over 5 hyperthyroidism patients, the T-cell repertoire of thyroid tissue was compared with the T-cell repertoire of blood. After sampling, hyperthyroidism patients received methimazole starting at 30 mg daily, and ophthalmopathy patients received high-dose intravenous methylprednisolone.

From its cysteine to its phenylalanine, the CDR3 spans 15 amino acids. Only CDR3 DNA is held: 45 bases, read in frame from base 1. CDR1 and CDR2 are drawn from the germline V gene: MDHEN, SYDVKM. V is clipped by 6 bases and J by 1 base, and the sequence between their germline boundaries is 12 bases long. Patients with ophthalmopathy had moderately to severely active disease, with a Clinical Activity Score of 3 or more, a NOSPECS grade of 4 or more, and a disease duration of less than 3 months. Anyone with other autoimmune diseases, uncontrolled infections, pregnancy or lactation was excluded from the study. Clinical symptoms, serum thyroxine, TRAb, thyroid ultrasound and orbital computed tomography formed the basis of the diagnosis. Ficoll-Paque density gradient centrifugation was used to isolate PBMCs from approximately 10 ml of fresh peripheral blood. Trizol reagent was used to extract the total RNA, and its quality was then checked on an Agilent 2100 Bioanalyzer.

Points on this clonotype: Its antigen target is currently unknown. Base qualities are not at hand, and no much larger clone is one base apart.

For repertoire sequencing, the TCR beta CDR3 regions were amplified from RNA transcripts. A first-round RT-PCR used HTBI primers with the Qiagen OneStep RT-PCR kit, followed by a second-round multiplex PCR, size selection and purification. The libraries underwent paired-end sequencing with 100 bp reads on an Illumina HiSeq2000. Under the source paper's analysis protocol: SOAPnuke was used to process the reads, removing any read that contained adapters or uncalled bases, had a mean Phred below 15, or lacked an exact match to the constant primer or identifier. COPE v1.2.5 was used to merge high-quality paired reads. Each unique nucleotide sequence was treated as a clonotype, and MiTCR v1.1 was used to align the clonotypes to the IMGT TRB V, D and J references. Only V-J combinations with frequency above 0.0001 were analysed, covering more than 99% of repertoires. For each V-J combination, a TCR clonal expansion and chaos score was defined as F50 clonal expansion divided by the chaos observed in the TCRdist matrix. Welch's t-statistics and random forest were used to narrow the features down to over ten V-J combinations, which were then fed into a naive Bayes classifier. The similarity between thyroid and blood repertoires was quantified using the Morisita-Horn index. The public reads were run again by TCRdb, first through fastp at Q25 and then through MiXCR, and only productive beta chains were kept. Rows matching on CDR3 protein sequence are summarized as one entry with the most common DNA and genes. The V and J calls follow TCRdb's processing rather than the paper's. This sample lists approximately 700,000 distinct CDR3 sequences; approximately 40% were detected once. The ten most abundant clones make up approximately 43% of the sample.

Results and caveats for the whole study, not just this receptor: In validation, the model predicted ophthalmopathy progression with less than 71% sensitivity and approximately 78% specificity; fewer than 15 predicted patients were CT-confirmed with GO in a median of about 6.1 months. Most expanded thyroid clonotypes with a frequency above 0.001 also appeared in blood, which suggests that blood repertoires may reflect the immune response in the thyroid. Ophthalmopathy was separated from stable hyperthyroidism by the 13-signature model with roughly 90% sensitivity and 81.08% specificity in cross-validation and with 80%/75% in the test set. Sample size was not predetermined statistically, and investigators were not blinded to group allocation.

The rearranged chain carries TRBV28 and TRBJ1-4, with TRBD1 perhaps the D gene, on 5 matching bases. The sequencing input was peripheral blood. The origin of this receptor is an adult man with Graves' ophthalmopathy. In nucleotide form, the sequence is TGTGCCAGCAGAGGGGCAGACGGAACTAATGAAAAACTGTTTTTT. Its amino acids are CASRGADGTNEKLFF.